Given below is one T cell receptor (beta chain) in context. Per the original methods: Scientists estimated how many nucleated cells there were by amplifying reference gene primers. Method: immunoSEQ multiplex PCR; TCRdb's copy keeps in-frame clones and lacks some. V, J and clone size reflect that table, while D and trimming were determined from the DNA. Found here are some 200,000 clones, approximately 90% of them singletons; the top ten hold over 1.5%. This specimen belongs to a study of blood T cell repertoires in COVID-19. On the study more broadly: PBMCs, B-cell-depleted T cells, or T cells provided the cDNA or gDNA that made up the material.

This TCR was recovered from a man between 65 and 85 years old with acute or convalescent COVID-19. The sequenced material came from peripheral blood.

In DNA, the CDR3 is TGTGCCAGCAGCTTAACAGGGGATACTGAGCAGTTCTTC. Its protein product is CASSLTGDTEQFF. V usage is TRBV7-3 and J usage is TRBJ2-1; the D gene is possibly TRBD1 (5 bases). The V end lost 0 bases, the J end lost 9 bases, and 9 bases lay between the germline ends. The CDR3 is 13 residues long. Per the germline V gene, CDR1 is SGHTA and CDR2 is FQGTGA. The variable domain in full, completed from reference TRBV7-3 and TRBJ2-1, reads GAGVSQTPSNKVTEKGKYVELRCDPISGHTALYWYRQSLGQGPEFLIYFQGTGAADDSGLPNDRFFAVRPEGSVSTLKIQRTERGDSAVYLCASSLTGDTEQFFGPGTRLTVL.